One and the same sample provided the 20 T cell receptor beta chains below, sequenced in a study of cytomegalovirus exposure and HLA in healthy donors. Both 60 Vbeta primers and 13 Jbeta primers went into the PCR. The protocol was immunoSEQ multiplex PCR, while the TCRdb copy is restricted to in-frame clones and leaves out a portion. The sample holds about 130,000 clones. Specimen: PBMCs. These receptors were obtained from a man aged 18 to 29 in good health and CMV-seronegative.

The chain is built from TRBV10-3 and TRBJ1-5, with D perhaps matching TRBD1 (5 bases). The CDR3 spans 13 residues. Trimming cost V 7 bases and J 5 bases, with 12 bases left between them. Germline V gives CDR1 ENHRY, CDR2 SYGVKD. CDR3 in amino acids: CAINSGVDQPQHF. For the CDR3, the DNA is TGTGCCATCAATTCGGGGGTAGATCAGCCCCAGCATTTT.

V is TRBV19 and J is TRBJ2-1; D is perhaps TRBD2 (6 bases). Germline CDR1 reads LNHDA; CDR2 reads SQIVND (reference sequence). The V and J ends lost 3 bases and 9 bases respectively, with 12 bases between them. This CDR3 spans 13 amino acids. The CDR3 DNA is TGTGCCAGTAGTATCGGGCTAGCGAGTGAGCAGTTCTTC. Protein product: CASSIGLASEQFF.

The chain employs TRBV30 and TRBJ2-2; D may be TRBD2 (6 bases). Trimming stripped 7 bases from V and 6 bases from J, with 15 bases between. The germline V gene encodes CDR1 GTSNPN and CDR2 SVGIG (reference sequence). The CDR3 has 13 residues. In nucleotides, the CDR3 is TGTGCCTATAACCCGGCGGGGCCCGGGGAGCTGTTTTTT. Its translation is CAYNPAGPGELFF.

The chain combines TRBV7-2 with TRBJ1-1, with 9 bases aligning to TRBD1. CDR1 is SGHTA, CDR2 FQGNSA, per germline. Losses at the gene ends were 3 bases for V and 4 bases for J; bases not matched to a gene: 15. The CDR3 extends over 18 amino acids. The CDR3 bases are TGTGCCAGCAGCTTCCTATACCCCTATCGGGGACAGGGCACTGAAGCTTTCTTT. It is translated as CASSFLYPYRGQGTEAFF.

The V call is TRBV30, the J call TRBJ2-5; weak D call: TRBD2 (5 bases). This CDR3 region has 13 residues. Trimming took off 2 bases at V and 4 bases at J, with 11 bases between the two ends. CDR1 is GTSNPN and CDR2 is SVGIG in the germline V gene (reference sequence). CDR3: CAWSRGAGETQYF. The CDR3 nucleotides read TGTGCCTGGAGTCGGGGTGCCGGAGAGACCCAGTACTTC.

This chain joins TRBV7-2 and TRBJ2-1, with 7 nucleotides matching TRBD2. Germline values: CDR1 SGHTA, CDR2 FQGNSA. The CDR3 runs 15 residues. V was clipped by 6 bases and J by 4 bases; unmatched bases: 9. DNA of the CDR3: TGTGCCAGCAGTTCAGGCCTAGCGGCGTACAATGAGCAGTTCTTC. This gives the protein CASSSGLAAYNEQFF. Variable domain in full (rest from reference TRBV7-2 and TRBJ2-1): GAGVSQSPSNKVTEKGKDVELRCDPISGHTALYWYRQSLGQGLEFLIYFQGNSAPDKSGLPSDRFSAERTGGSVSTLTIQRTQQEDSAVYLCASSSGLAAYNEQFFGPGTRLTVL.

V and J are TRBV6-5 and TRBJ1-2, with a possible D match to TRBD1 (6 bases). The CDR3 contains 13 residues. V lost 7 bases, J lost 7 bases, and 16 bases lay in between. Per the germline V gene, CDR1 is MNHEY and CDR2 is SVGAGI. The CDR3, as DNA: TGTGCCAGCACCACAGGGACCGGGCTTGGCTACACCTTC. This sequence encodes CASTTGTGLGYTF.

This chain uses TRBV25-1 with TRBJ2-5; TRBD1 aligns across 8 bases. Matching the DNA end better, TRBJ2-7 makes the J call doubtful. CDR1 is MGHDK, CDR2 SYGVNS, per germline. The CDR3 has 14 residues. The CDR3 sequence is CASGIGQGSYEQYF. DNA of the CDR3: TGTGCCAGCGGTATAGGACAGGGCTCCTACGAGCAGTACTTC.

This chain connects TRBV7-8 to TRBJ2-2, with 7 bases that match TRBD1. Trimming cost V 6 bases and J 1 base; bases outside gene matches: 2. The CDR3 is 14 amino acids. The germline V gene encodes CDR1 SGHVS and CDR2 FQNEAQ. The CDR3 spells CASRRTGNTGELFF. CDR3 bases: TGTGCCAGCAGGAGGACAGGGAACACCGGGGAGCTGTTTTTT.

The genes are TRBV10-3 and TRBJ2-1, with TRBD1 matching 8 bases. Germline values: CDR1 ENHRY, CDR2 SYGVKD. The V and J ends lost 5 bases and 5 bases, in that order; junction bases with no gene match: 5. There are 14 residues in the CDR3. The CDR3 region is CAISTGGRDNEQFF. The CDR3 DNA follows: TGTGCCATCAGTACAGGGGGAAGAGACAATGAGCAGTTCTTC.

This chain joins TRBV11-3 and TRBJ2-1; 10 bases match TRBD1. Germline V gene data show CDR1 as SGHNT and CDR2 as YENEEA. The length of the CDR3 is 18 residues. With V trimmed by 0 bases and J by 7 bases, 12 bases remained unmatched. CDR3 sequence: CASSLDQGGTGVGNEQFF. The CDR3 DNA sequence: TGTGCCAGCAGCTTAGATCAAGGGGGGACAGGGGTGGGGAATGAGCAGTTCTTC. The full variable domain, completed using reference TRBV11-3 and TRBJ2-1, is EAGVVQSPRYKIIEKKQPVAFWCNPISGHNTLYWYLQNLGQGPELLIRYENEEAVDDSQLPKDRFSAERLKGVDSTLKIQPAELGDSAVYLCASSLDQGGTGVGNEQFFGPGTRLTVL.

The chain's CDR3 is CASSQDRGTDTQYF. The CDR3 DNA reads as TGCGCCAGCAGCCAAGATCGGGGAACAGATACGCAGTATTTT. The genes are TRBV4-3 and TRBJ2-3; TRBD2 might be the D (5 bases). The CDR3 spans 14 residues. V dropped 0 bases and J dropped 3 bases, with 7 bases sitting between them. Germline values: CDR1 LGHNA, CDR2 YSLEER.

The V and J genes are TRBV14 and TRBJ1-1; D perhaps matches TRBD1 (5 bases). V lost 2 bases, J lost 3 bases, and 10 bases lay in between. The CDR3 is 14 residues long. Germline loops: CDR1 SGHDN, CDR2 FVKESK. CDR3 sequence (DNA): TGTGCCAGCAGCCAAATGACAGCCGACACTGAAGCTTTCTTT. Its protein is CASSQMTADTEAFF.

The V gene is TRBV7-8, the J gene TRBJ1-2; a possible D gene is TRBD1 (6 bases). Per germline, CDR1 SGHVS and CDR2 FQNEAQ. CDR3 length equals 12 residues. The ends were cut back, 3 bases at V and 7 bases at J, with 9 bases in the middle. CDR3 in amino acids: CASSLWGLGYTF. CDR3 coding DNA: TGTGCCAGCAGCTTGTGGGGGCTTGGCTACACCTTC.

The J gene is TRBJ1-1, the V gene TRBV7-3; 9 nucleotides match TRBD1. J lost 11 bases, V lost 2 bases, and 9 bases had no gene match. Per the germline V gene, CDR1 is SGHTA and CDR2 is FQGTGA. There are 14 residues in the CDR3. CDR3 DNA: TGTGCCAGCAGCTTACGGGACAGGGCCGGTGAGGCTTTCTTT. This codes for CASSLRDRAGEAFF.

The V call is TRBV9, the J call TRBJ1-4, with unresolved D. Germline V CDR1 and CDR2: SGDLS, YYNGEE. The CDR3 sequence is 13 residues long. Trimming left V 0 bases short and J 8 bases short, with 8 bases between. The CDR3 spells CASSVDGGEKLFF. The CDR3 region has the DNA TGTGCCAGCAGCGTAGATGGCGGCGAAAAACTGTTTTTT. Based on the CDR3 plus reference TRBV9 and TRBJ1-4, the full variable domain is DSGVTQTPKHLITATGQRVTLRCSPRSGDLSVYWYQQSLDQGLQFLIQYYNGEERAKGNILERFSAQQFPDLHSELNLSSLELGDSALYFCASSVDGGEKLFFGSGTQLSVL.

The genes are TRBV29-1 and TRBJ2-5, with 11 nucleotides matching TRBD1. TRBJ2-7 matches the DNA end more closely, so the J call is doubtful. The length of the CDR3 is 12 residues. Germline CDR1 SQVTM, CDR2 ANQGSEA. CDR3 in amino acids: CSVGQGGREQYF. CDR3 sequence (DNA): TGCAGCGTGGGACAGGGGGGACGCGAGCAGTACTTC.

The CDR3 DNA reads as TGTGCCAGCAGCTTAGCGGACCCGGGACTAGCGGGAGCCGGGGAGCTGTTTTTT. Translated: CASSLADPGLAGAGELFF. The V and J genes are TRBV7-9 and TRBJ2-2, with 14 bases that match TRBD2. The CDR3 has 18 residues. V dropped 0 bases and J dropped 6; count of bases not matched to a gene: 6. The germline CDR1 and CDR2 sequences are SEHNR and FQNEAQ (reference sequence).

This chain joins TRBV5-4 and TRBJ2-7; D is ambiguous. The germline V gene encodes CDR1 SGHNT and CDR2 YYREEE (reference sequence). The CDR3 loop spans 14 amino acids. Deletions cut 0 bases from V and 0 bases from J, with 7 bases between. The CDR3 sequence is CASSLGTSSYEQYF. CDR3 bases: TGTGCCAGCAGCTTGGGTACTTCCTCCTACGAGCAGTACTTC.

The chain carries TRBV9 and TRBJ2-2; 8 positions match TRBD2. Per the germline V gene, CDR1 is SGDLS and CDR2 is YYNGEE. After removal of 6 bases from V and 0 bases from J, the junction contained 10 bases not matched to a gene. The CDR3 runs to 17 residues. Here the CDR3 reads CASNFPGGGTNTGELFF. CDR3 coding DNA: TGTGCCAGCAACTTCCCCGGGGGGGGTACGAACACCGGGGAGCTGTTTTTT.